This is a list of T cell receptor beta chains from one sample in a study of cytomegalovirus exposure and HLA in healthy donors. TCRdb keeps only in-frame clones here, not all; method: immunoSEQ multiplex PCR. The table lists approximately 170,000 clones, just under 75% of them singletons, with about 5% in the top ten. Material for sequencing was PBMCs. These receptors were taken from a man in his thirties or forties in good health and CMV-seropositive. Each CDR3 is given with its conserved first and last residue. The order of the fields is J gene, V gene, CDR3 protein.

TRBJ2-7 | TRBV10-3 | CAIRDRLYEQYF
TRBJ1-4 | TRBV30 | CAWGQGEPYEKLFF
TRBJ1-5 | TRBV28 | CATITRRGYSNQPQHF
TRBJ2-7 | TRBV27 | CASSLREQGLNEQYF
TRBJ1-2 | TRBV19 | CASSIISRRAGGYTF
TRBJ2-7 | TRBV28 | CASSFVGLAGSYEQYF
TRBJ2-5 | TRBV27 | CASSFFDRGLETQYF
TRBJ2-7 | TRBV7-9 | CASSLAGESIEQYF
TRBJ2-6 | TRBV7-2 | CASSLRTVISGANVLTF
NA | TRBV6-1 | CASSGAFYEQYF
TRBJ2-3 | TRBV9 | CASSLRGLPGWDTQYF
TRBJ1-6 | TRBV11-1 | CASSLGGAGRDNSPLHF
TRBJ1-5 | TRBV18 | CASSLTGIPNQPQHF